This entry lists 32 T cell receptor beta chains sequenced from one sample in a study of molecular identifiers for immune sequencing clone quantification. TCRdb reanalysed the PCR reads using MiXCR and keeps one entry per CDR3 protein. The sample shows about 640,000 distinct CDR3 sequences, just under 20% of them seen only once. Sequenced: naive CD8+ T cells from blood, with Jurkat cell RNA spiked in. Subset meaning: FACS-sorted CD8+CD4-CCR7+CD45RA+ naive T cells. These receptors were collected from a human donor in good health. Some libraries in this study had Jurkat cell RNA spiked in.

Ten or more counts support this clonotype. The chain links TRBV5-5 to TRBJ1-1, with TRBD1 matching 7 bases. Germline V gene lookup returns CDR1 SGHKS and CDR2 YYEKEE (reference sequence). The CDR3 runs to 15 residues. The trim removed 4 bases at V and 3 bases at J, leaving 9 bases unmatched. The CDR3 loop reads CASSPRDRSYTEAFF. DNA for the CDR3: TGTGCCAGCAGCCCTAGGGACAGATCATACACTGAAGCTTTCTTT. The whole variable domain, filled in from reference TRBV5-5 and TRBJ1-1, reads DAGVTQSPTHLIKTRGQQVTLRCSPISGHKSVSWYQQVLGQGPQFIFQYYEKEERGRGNFPDRFSARQFPNYSSELNVNALLLGDSALYLCASSPRDRSYTEAFFGQGTRLTVV.

This clonotype was recorded at least ten times. V usage is TRBV28 and J usage is TRBJ2-6; 10 bases are a match to TRBD1. Germline CDR1 and CDR2: MDHEN and SYDVKM. The CDR3 loop spans 17 amino acids. Unmatched junction bases numbered 4, after V lost 5 bases and J lost 0 bases. The chain's CDR3 is CASSKWTGGSGANVLTF. The CDR3, as DNA: TGTGCCAGCAGTAAATGGACAGGGGGCTCTGGGGCCAACGTCCTGACTTTC.

A remark on this clonotype: Relative to the germline gene, one junction end is altered; a read error may explain this. J is TRBJ2-5 and V is TRBV4-3, with 9 bases matching TRBD2. Germline CDR1 LGHNA, CDR2 YSLEER. The CDR3 contains 17 residues. The CDR3 loop is CAGSQDRVAGAVETQYF. The CDR3 DNA reads as TGCGCCGGCAGCCAAGATCGGGTAGCGGGAGCAGTGGAGACCCAGTACTTC.

This clonotype was counted many times. The gene calls are TRBV11-2 and TRBJ2-2, with D unclear. Germline lookup yields CDR1 SGHAT and CDR2 FQNNGV. Trimming cost V 5 bases and J 0 bases, with 7 bases left between them. The CDR3 covers 14 residues. In DNA form, the CDR3 reads TGTGCCAGCAGCCATGGGACGAACACCGGGGAGCTGTTTTTT. Protein product: CASSHGTNTGELFF.

Concerning this clonotype itself: One base away lies a much larger clone, so this may be a sequencing read error. The gene calls are TRBV20-1 and TRBJ2-3; D is uncertain. CDR3 length equals 13 residues. V lost 6 bases and J lost 10, with 20 bases in between. CDR1 DFQATT and CDR2 SNEGSKA come from the germline V gene (reference sequence). The DNA for the CDR3 is TGCAGTGCCCCGCCCCCAAATGGGGATGCGCAGTATTTT. Amino acids: CSAPPPNGDAQYF.

This clonotype was observed many times. The chain combines TRBV4-1 with TRBJ1-3; D is ambiguous. CDR1 and CDR2 (germline): MGHRA, YSYEKL. The CDR3 runs to 15 residues. The V gene lost 1 base and the J gene lost 0 bases, with 7 bases spanning the gap. CDR3 in amino acids: CASSQGHVSGNTIYF. DNA for the CDR3: TGCGCCAGCAGCCAAGGACACGTCTCTGGAAACACCATATATTTT.

The sample holds many counts of this clonotype. The chain couples TRBV13 to TRBJ2-5; D may be TRBD1 (5 bases). The CDR3 length is 13 residues. Trimming shortened V by 4 bases and J by 1 base, and 7 bases separated the two germline ends. Germline V lookup: CDR1 PRHDT, CDR2 FYEKMQ (reference sequence). The CDR3: CASSYRSQETQYF. The CDR3 coding sequence is TGTGCCAGCAGCTACAGGAGCCAAGAGACCCAGTACTTC.

A few counts support this clonotype. The chain recombines TRBV27 with TRBJ2-5; D remains unclear. Germline CDR1 and CDR2: MNHEY and SMNVEV (reference sequence). CDR3 size: 16 residues. Trimming took off 2 bases at V and 0 bases at J, with 13 bases between the two ends. The CDR3 here is CASSLTGGMYQETQYF. The CDR3 DNA follows: TGTGCCAGCAGTTTAACTGGCGGAATGTACCAAGAGACCCAGTACTTC.

This clonotype showed up just a few times. The J gene is TRBJ1-5, the V gene TRBV5-6; D is perhaps TRBD1 (5 bases). The CDR3 has 15 residues. Germline CDR1 reads SGHDT; CDR2 reads YYEEEE. With 3 bases removed from V and 0 bases from J, the gap between germline ends came to 10 bases. CDR3 protein: CASSSRDDSNQPQHF. CDR3 nucleotide sequence: TGTGCCAGCAGCTCCCGGGACGATAGCAATCAGCCCCAGCATTTT.

Comments on this clonotype: An end of the junction differs from the germline gene, which may be a read error. The chain couples TRBV11-1 to TRBJ2-7, with a tentative D call TRBD1 (5 bases). The CDR3 runs 15 residues. CDR1 is SGHAT, CDR2 FQDESV, per germline (reference sequence). The CDR3 DNA reads as TGTGCCAGCAGCTCCACGAGGTCAGACAGCTACAAGCAGTACTTC. Translated: CASSSTRSDSYKQYF.

A note on this clonotype: One base away lies a much larger clone, so this may be a sequencing read error. The V call is TRBV20-1, the J call TRBJ1-2; possibly TRBD1 for D (5 bases). The CDR3 has 16 residues. Germline CDR1 and CDR2: DFQATT and SNEGSKA (reference sequence). The CDR3: CSAKVRSGVRRYGYAF. The CDR3 DNA follows: TGCAGTGCTAAGGTCCGGTCGGGGGTCCGTCGCTATGGCTACGCCTTC.

In its sample, this clonotype was seen many times. The V gene is TRBV7-9, the J gene TRBJ2-1; D may be TRBD2 (6 bases). The CDR3 is 16 amino acids. The V and J ends lost 1 base and 0 bases respectively, with 10 bases between them. The germline V gene encodes CDR1 SEHNR and CDR2 FQNEAQ (reference sequence). The CDR3 nucleotides read TGTGCCAGCAGCTTAGTAGCGGCCGACTCCTACAATGAGCAGTTCTTC. This encodes CASSLVAADSYNEQFF.

V is TRBV5-3 and J is TRBJ1-2; possible D gene TRBD1, 5 bases. TRBV5-3 is marked as an open reading frame, function uncertain. The length of the CDR3 is 16 residues. Trimming left V 8 bases short and J 7 bases short, with 27 bases between. The CDR3 here is CASNTVPEGRFFGYTF. CDR3 in DNA: TGTGCCAGCAACACTGTACCCGAGGGGCGCTTTTTTGGCTACACCTTC.

This clonotype has a count of ten or more. The V and J genes are TRBV27 and TRBJ1-5; D perhaps matches TRBD1 (5 bases). Germline-derived CDR1 and CDR2 are MNHEY and SMNVEV (reference sequence). The V and J ends lost 2 bases and 7 bases respectively, with 9 bases between them. The CDR3 loop spans 13 amino acids. CDR3 sequence (DNA): TGTGCCAGCAGTTTACGCGGGGGGCAGCCCCAGCATTTT. Translation gives CASSLRGGQPQHF.

This clonotype has at least ten counts. The gene calls are TRBV10-3 and TRBJ2-3; 7 bases match TRBD2. Germline V CDR1 and CDR2: ENHRY, SYGVKD. The CDR3 extends over 16 amino acids. The junction had 13 bases not matched to a gene; V was cut back by 10 bases and J by 0 bases. The CDR3 region is CATHPGEGWSTDTQYF. In nucleotides, the CDR3 is TGTGCCACCCACCCCGGGGAGGGATGGAGCACAGATACGCAGTATTTT.

The chain carries TRBV4-3 and TRBJ1-1, with D uncertain. This CDR3 has 16 amino acids. The V and J ends lost 0 bases and 1 base respectively, with 12 bases between them. Germline V lookup: CDR1 LGHNA, CDR2 YSLEER. In DNA form, the CDR3 reads TGCGCCAGCAGCCAAGATCGTGAGGGCTCGAACACTGAAGCTTTCTTT. This encodes CASSQDREGSNTEAFF.

Regarding this clonotype: This may stem from a read error, because a much larger clone lies one nucleotide away. This chain joins TRBV7-9 and TRBJ2-5; 8 bases fit TRBD2. The CDR3 covers 15 residues. In germline, CDR1 is SEHNR, CDR2 FQNEAQ (reference sequence). The CDR3 here is CASSSWLAGQGTQYF. CDR3 sequence (DNA): TGTGCCAGCAGCTCCTGGTTAGCGGGGCAAGGGACCCAGTACTTC.

Many counts were recorded for this clonotype. The chain links TRBV11-3 to TRBJ2-1; the D call may be TRBD1 or TRBD2 (6 bases each). The germline V gene has CDR1 SGHNT and CDR2 YENEEA. The CDR3 runs to 14 residues. Trimming removed 2 bases at V and 7 bases at J, with 12 bases between. The CDR3 is CASSLSWGANEQFF. CDR3 DNA: TGTGCCAGCAGCTTAAGTTGGGGGGCGAATGAGCAGTTCTTC.

This clonotype has more than one count but fewer than ten. The chain carries TRBV27 and TRBJ2-2; 15 bases line up with TRBD2. The length of the CDR3 is 16 residues. CDR1 MNHEY and CDR2 SMNVEV come from the germline V gene (reference sequence). J gave up 6 bases and V 4 bases, and 3 bases lay outside the gene matches. The CDR3 region is CASSSGLAGGPGELFF. CDR3 coding DNA: TGTGCCAGCAGTTCGGGACTAGCGGGGGGACCCGGGGAGCTGTTTTTT.

This clonotype was seen many times. The rearrangement joins TRBV12-3 or TRBV12-4 to TRBJ1-5; a weak D match, TRBD1 (5 bases). Trimming cost V 2 bases and J 3 bases, with 17 bases left between them. This CDR3 comprises 17 residues. Here the CDR3 reads CASSLLSGQGLNQPQHF. The CDR3 nucleotides read TGTGCCAGCAGTTTACTTTCGGGGCAGGGACTCAATCAGCCCCAGCATTTT.

Turning to this clonotype: This may be a read error, as it is one base from a much larger clone. J is TRBJ2-7 and V is TRBV4-3; TRBD2 matches at 13 bases. Germline V lookup: CDR1 LGHNA, CDR2 YSLEER. The CDR3 has 16 amino acids. The CDR3 DNA follows: TGCACCAGCAGCCAATCACTAGCGGGAGGGATTTACGAGCAGTACTTC. Its translation is CTSSQSLAGGIYEQYF.

There are many counts of this clonotype. The chain joins TRBV27 to TRBJ2-7; the match to TRBD1 covers 7 bases. CDR3 length: 11 residues. Germline V gene sequence: CDR1 MNHEY, CDR2 SMNVEV (reference sequence). The V gene end was trimmed by 5 bases and the J gene end by 5 bases; junction bases not matched to a gene: 0. This CDR3 reads CASSDRDEQYF. DNA of the CDR3: TGTGCCAGCAGTGACAGGGACGAGCAGTACTTC.

At least ten counts were recorded for this clonotype. The rearrangement joins TRBV19 to TRBJ2-3; 11 bases line up with TRBD2. The trim removed 5 bases at V and 6 bases at J, leaving 7 bases unmatched. The V gene's germline CDR1 is LNHDA and CDR2 SQIVND (reference sequence). CDR3 length: 15 amino acids. The CDR3 loop reads CASSPTSGITDTQYF. CDR3 DNA: TGTGCCAGTAGTCCGACTAGCGGGATAACGGATACGCAGTATTTT. Drawing the rest from reference TRBV19 and TRBJ2-3, the complete variable domain is DGGITQSPKYLFRKEGQNVTLSCEQNLNHDAMYWYRQDPGQGLRLIYYSQIVNDFQKGDIAEGYSVSREKKESFPLTVTSAQKNPTAFYLCASSPTSGITDTQYFGPGTRLTVL.

The chain couples TRBV4-1 to TRBJ2-2; TRBD1 matches at 10 bases. The germline V gene has CDR1 MGHRA and CDR2 YSYEKL. V shed 3 bases and J 6 bases; nucleotides not matched to a gene: 13. This CDR3 is 18 amino acids long. This CDR3 is CASSHYHTPGQGSGELFF. The CDR3 DNA reads TGCGCCAGCAGCCACTATCATACACCGGGACAGGGGTCCGGGGAGCTGTTTTTT.

J is TRBJ2-7 and V is TRBV28; TRBD1 or TRBD2 may be the D gene (5 bases each). The CDR3 length is 17 residues. Trimming shortened V by 3 bases and J by 3 bases, and 21 bases separated the two germline ends. Germline CDR1 MDHEN, CDR2 SYDVKM. CDR3 DNA sequence: TGTGCCAGCAGTTTCCCCAGCCTCGGGGCAGGTTTCTACGAGCAGTACTTC. It codes for CASSFPSLGAGFYEQYF.

With respect to this clonotype: One base away lies a much larger clone, so this may be a sequencing read error. In this CDR3 the conserved last residue, phenylalanine or tryptophan, is missing, so a read error is likely. The CDR3 coding sequence is TGTGCCAGCAGGGGACTAGACCATGAAGAGACCCAGTACCTC. Translated: CASRGLDHEETQYL. The chain carries TRBV2 and TRBJ2-5, with 8 bases that match TRBD2. Germline lookup yields CDR1 SNHLY and CDR2 FYNNEI. Losses at the gene ends were 6 bases for V and 3 bases for J; bases not matched to a gene: 6. This CDR3 spans 14 amino acids.

As for this clonotype: This sequence may be a read error, since a much larger clone differs from it by one base. This chain joins TRBV24-1 and TRBJ2-2; D is unclear. The CDR3 covers 13 residues. V lost 0 bases and J 6 bases, leaving 4 bases between the germline ends. CDR1 is KGHDR and CDR2 is SFDVKD in the germline V gene. The chain's CDR3 is CATSDLASGELFF. The CDR3 DNA follows: TGTGCCACCAGTGATTTGGCGTCCGGGGAGCTGTTTTTT.

This clonotype occurred a few times. This sequence joins TRBV2 and TRBJ1-5; possible D gene TRBD1, 5 bases. Deletions cut 2 bases from V and 4 bases from J, with 12 bases between. In germline, CDR1 is SNHLY, CDR2 FYNNEI. The CDR3 covers 15 residues. Written as DNA, the CDR3 is TGTGCCAGCAGTGAAAACCGGGGGGGGAATCAGCCCCAGCATTTT. Protein sequence: CASSENRGGNQPQHF.

This clonotype was recorded a few times. V usage is TRBV15 and J usage is TRBJ1-6, with 8 bases aligning to TRBD1. This CDR3 has 18 residues. Trimming took 5 bases from V and 1 from J; bases not matched to a gene: 10. Germline V CDR1 and CDR2: LNHNV, YYDKDF (reference sequence). This CDR3 is CATSRRTGPGSYNSPLHF. CDR3 coding DNA: TGTGCCACCAGCCGACGGACAGGGCCAGGGTCCTATAATTCACCCCTCCACTTT.

Only a few counts were recorded for this clonotype. J is TRBJ1-3 and V is TRBV5-5; TRBD1 is a possible D gene (5 bases). The CDR3 has 15 residues. The germline V gene has CDR1 SGHKS and CDR2 YYEKEE (reference sequence). The V gene lost 0 bases and the J gene lost 2 bases, with 9 bases spanning the gap. This chain's CDR3 is CASSLAWGAGNTIYF. The CDR3, as DNA: TGTGCCAGCAGCTTGGCGTGGGGGGCTGGAAACACCATATATTTT.

For this clonotype: This may come from a read error, since a much larger clone is one base off. This CDR3 fails to terminate in the conserved phenylalanine or tryptophan, so it likely reflects a read error. The CDR3 region is CSARDYGASDTQYC. CDR3 in DNA: TGCAGTGCTAGAGATTACGGCGCCTCAGATACGCAGTATTGT. The chain uses TRBV20-1 and TRBJ2-3, with D hard to call. CDR3 length: 14 residues. CDR1 is DFQATT and CDR2 is SNEGSKA in the germline V gene (reference sequence). The V and J ends lost 0 bases and 4 bases respectively, with 11 bases between them.

Turning to this clonotype: This may arise from a read error, as a much more abundant clone is one base away. The CDR3 sequence is CASSPRRGRTDAQYF. In DNA, the CDR3 is TGTGCCAGCAGCCCTCGGCGGGGGCGCACAGATGCGCAGTATTTT. The chain couples TRBV5-4 to TRBJ2-3; tentatively, D is TRBD2 (7 bases). The germline gives CDR1 SGHNT, CDR2 YYREEE (reference sequence). CDR3 length: 15 amino acids.